This T cell receptor beta chain was sequenced during a study of blood T cell repertoires in COVID-19. Study in general: Acute-phase and convalescent COVID-19 samples originated in the United States, Italy and Spain.

Clones were read by immunoSEQ multiplex PCR, and TCRdb kept only the in-frame ones, dropping some. The table lists about 210,000 clones, 80% of them singletons. This clone was seen only a few times. Allocation to cohorts depended on clinical history reported by the participants. J was trimmed by 6 bases and V by 3 bases; bases with no gene match: 3. From germline, CDR1 is MNHNS and CDR2 SASEGT. The CDR3 loop spans 13 amino acids. This clonotype originated in a man aged 30 to 39 with acute COVID-19. Sequenced input: PBMCs or T cells enriched from blood (not recorded which). The chain uses TRBV6-1 and TRBJ1-2, with TRBD1 identical over 8 bases. DNA of the CDR3: TGTGCCAGCAGTGATACGGACAGGGATGGCTACACCTTC. Translating gives CASSDTDRDGYTF.